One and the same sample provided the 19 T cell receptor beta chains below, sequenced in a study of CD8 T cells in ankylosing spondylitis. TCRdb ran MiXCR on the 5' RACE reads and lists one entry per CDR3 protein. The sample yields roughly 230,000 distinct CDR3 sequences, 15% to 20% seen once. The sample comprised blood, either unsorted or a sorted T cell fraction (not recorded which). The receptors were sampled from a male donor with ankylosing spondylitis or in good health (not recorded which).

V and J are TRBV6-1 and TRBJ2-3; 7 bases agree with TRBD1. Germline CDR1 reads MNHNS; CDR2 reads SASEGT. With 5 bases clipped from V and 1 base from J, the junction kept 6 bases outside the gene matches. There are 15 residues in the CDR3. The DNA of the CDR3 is TGTGCCAGCAGTCCGGACAGGCTCGGCACAGATACGCAGTATTTT. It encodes CASSPDRLGTDTQYF.

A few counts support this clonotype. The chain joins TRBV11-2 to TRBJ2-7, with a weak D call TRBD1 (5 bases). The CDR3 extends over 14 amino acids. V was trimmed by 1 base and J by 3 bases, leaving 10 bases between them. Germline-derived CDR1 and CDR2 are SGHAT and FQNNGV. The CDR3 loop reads CASSLARTYYEQYF. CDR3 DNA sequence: TGTGCCAGCAGCTTAGCTAGGACATACTACGAGCAGTACTTC. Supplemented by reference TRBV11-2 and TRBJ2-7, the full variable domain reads EAGVAQSPRYKIIEKRQSVAFWCNPISGHATLYWYQQILGQGPKLLIQFQNNGVVDDSQLPKDRFSAERLKGVDSTLKIQPAKLEDSAVYLCASSLARTYYEQYFGPGTRLTVT.

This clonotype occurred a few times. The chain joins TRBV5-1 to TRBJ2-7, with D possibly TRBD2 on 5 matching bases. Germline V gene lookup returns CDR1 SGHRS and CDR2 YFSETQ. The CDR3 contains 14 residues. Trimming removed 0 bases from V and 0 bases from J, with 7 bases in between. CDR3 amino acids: CASSLAGYSYEQYF. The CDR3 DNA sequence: TGCGCCAGCAGCTTGGCGGGGTACTCCTACGAGCAGTACTTC.

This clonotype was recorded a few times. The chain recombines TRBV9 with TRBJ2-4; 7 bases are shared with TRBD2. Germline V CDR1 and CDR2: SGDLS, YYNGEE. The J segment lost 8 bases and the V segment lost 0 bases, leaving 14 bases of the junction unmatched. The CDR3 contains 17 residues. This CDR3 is CASSVDQYGTSEYIQYF. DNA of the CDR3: TGTGCCAGCAGCGTAGATCAGTATGGAACTAGCGAGTACATTCAGTACTTC. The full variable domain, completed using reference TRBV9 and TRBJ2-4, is DSGVTQTPKHLITATGQRVTLRCSPRSGDLSVYWYQQSLDQGLQFLIQYYNGEERAKGNILERFSAQQFPDLHSELNLSSLELGDSALYFCASSVDQYGTSEYIQYFGAGTRLSVL.

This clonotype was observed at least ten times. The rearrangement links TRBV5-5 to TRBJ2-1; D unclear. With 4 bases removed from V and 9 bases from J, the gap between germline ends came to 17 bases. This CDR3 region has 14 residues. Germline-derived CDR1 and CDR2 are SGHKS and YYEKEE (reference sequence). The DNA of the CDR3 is TGTGCCAGCAGCCTGGATGGTACAGTGATTGAGCAGTTCTTC. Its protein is CASSLDGTVIEQFF.

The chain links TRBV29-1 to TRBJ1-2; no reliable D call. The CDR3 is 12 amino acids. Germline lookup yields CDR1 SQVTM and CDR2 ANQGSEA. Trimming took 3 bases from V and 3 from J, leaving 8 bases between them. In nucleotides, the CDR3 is TGCAGCGTTGAGGGCGAGGACTATGGCTACACCTTC. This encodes CSVEGEDYGYTF.

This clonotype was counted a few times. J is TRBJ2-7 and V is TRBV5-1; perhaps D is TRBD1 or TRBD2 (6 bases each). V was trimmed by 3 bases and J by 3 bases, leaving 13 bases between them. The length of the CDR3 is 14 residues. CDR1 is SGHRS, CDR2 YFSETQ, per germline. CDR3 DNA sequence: TGCGCCAGCAGCTCAGGGGCGGGATACTACGAGCAGTACTTC. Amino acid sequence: CASSSGAGYYEQYF.

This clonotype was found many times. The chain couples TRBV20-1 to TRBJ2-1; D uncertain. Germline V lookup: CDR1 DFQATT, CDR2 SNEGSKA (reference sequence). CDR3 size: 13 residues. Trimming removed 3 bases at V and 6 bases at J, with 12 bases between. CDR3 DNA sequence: TGCAGTGCTAGGTCTAATGTAGGCAATGAGCAGTTCTTC. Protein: CSARSNVGNEQFF.

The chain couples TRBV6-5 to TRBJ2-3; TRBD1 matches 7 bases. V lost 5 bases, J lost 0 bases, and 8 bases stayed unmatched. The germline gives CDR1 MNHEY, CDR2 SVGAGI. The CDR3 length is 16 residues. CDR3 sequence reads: CASSHHLGQSTDTQYF. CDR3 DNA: TGTGCCAGCAGTCACCACCTGGGACAGAGCACAGATACGCAGTATTTT.

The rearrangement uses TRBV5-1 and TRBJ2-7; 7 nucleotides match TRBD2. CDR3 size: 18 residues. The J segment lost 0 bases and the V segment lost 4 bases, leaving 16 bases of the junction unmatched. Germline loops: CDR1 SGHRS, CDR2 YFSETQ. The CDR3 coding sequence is TGCGCCAGCAGCACCGGACTCCCTAGCGGAACGAGCTCCTACGAGCAGTACTTC. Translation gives CASSTGLPSGTSSYEQYF.

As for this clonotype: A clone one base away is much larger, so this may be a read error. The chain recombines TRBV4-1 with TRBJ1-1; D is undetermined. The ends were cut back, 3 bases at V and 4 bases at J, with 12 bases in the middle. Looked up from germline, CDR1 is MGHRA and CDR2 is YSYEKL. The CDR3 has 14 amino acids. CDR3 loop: CASSQADVGTEAFF. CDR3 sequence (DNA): TGCGCCAGCAGCCAGGCGGACGTGGGCACTGAAGCTTTCTTT.

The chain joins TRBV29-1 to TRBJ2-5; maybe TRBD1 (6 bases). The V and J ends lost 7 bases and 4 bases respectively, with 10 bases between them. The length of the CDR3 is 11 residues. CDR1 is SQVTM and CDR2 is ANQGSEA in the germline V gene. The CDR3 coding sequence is TGCAGCGCTCGGACAGCAGAGACCCAGTACTTC. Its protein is CSARTAETQYF. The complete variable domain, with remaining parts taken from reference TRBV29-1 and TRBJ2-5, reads SAVISQKPSRDICQRGTSLTIQCQVDSQVTMMFWYRQQPGQSLTLIATANQGSEATYESGFVIDKFPISRPNLTFSTLTVSNMSPEDSSIYLCSARTAETQYFGPGTRLLVL.

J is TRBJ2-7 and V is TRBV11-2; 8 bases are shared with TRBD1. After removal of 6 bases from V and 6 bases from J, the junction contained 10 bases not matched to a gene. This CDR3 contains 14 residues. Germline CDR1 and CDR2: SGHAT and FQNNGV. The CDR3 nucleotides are TGTGCCAGCAGACCCGGGACAGGCCCCTCCGAGCAGTACTTC. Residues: CASRPGTGPSEQYF.

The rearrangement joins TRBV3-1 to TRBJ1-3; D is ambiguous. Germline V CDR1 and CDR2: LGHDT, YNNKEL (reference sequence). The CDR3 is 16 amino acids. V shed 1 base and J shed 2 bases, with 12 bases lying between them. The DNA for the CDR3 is TGTGCCAGCAGCCAAGTAACTGCACAAACTGGAAACACCATATATTTT. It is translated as CASSQVTAQTGNTIYF.

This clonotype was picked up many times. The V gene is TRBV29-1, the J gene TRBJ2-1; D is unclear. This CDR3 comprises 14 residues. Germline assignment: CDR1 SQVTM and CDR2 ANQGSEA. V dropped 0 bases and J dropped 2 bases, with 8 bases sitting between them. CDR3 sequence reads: CSVEEPSTYNEQFF. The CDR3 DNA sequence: TGCAGCGTTGAAGAGCCAAGTACCTACAATGAGCAGTTCTTC.

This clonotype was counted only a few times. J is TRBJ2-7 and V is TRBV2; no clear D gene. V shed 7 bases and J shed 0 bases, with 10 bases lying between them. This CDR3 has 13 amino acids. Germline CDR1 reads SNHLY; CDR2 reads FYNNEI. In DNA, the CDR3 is TGTGCCAGCAAGGACCAGAGCTCCTACGAGCAGTACTTC. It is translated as CASKDQSSYEQYF.

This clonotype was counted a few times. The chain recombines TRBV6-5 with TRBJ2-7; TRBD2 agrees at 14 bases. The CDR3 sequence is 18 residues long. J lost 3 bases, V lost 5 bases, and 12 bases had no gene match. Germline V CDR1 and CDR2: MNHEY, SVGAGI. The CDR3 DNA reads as TGTGCCAGCAGTACTACCTCCCTGACTAGCGGGGGGGTCTACGAGCAGTACTTC. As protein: CASSTTSLTSGGVYEQYF.

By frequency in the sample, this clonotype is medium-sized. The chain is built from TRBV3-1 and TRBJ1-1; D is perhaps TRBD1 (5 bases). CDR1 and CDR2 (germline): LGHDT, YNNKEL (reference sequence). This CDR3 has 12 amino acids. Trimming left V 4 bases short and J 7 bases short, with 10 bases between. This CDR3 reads CASSPTGIEAFF. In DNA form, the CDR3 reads TGTGCCAGCAGCCCCACAGGAATTGAAGCTTTCTTT.

The CDR3 DNA reads TGTGCCAGCAGCTTGCTCCAGACCACAGATACGCAGTATTTT. This gives the protein CASSLLQTTDTQYF. This sequence joins TRBV5-5 and TRBJ2-3; unclear D gene. Deletions cut 1 base from V and 2 bases from J, with 8 bases between. Germline V CDR1 and CDR2: SGHKS, YYEKEE (reference sequence). There are 14 residues in the CDR3.